This record looks at one T cell receptor beta chain sequence and its context. The antigen remains undetermined. This record belongs to a study of CD8 T cells in ankylosing spondylitis. MiXCR was run by TCRdb on the 5' RACE reads, yielding one entry per CDR3 protein. The sample holds around 770,000 distinct CDR3 sequences, approximately 12% seen once. The CDR3 is made up of 17 amino acids. From germline, CDR1 is LGHNA and CDR2 YNFKEQ. Losses at the gene ends were 1 base for V and 3 bases for J; bases not matched to a gene: 8. Findings and caveats of the study: Within ankylosing spondylitis blood, a TCR beta motif made up of under 10 highly homologous variants appeared to be characteristic. Peripheral blood held disease-linked clones only at relatively low frequency, and these were CD8+. Reportedly, disease-linked clones are significantly enriched in ankylosing spondylitis patients' matched synovial fluid.

This clonotype was sampled from a male donor with ankylosing spondylitis. The rearrangement joins TRBV4-2 to TRBJ2-3, with 9 bases identical to TRBD2. The sample comprised blood, either unsorted or a sorted T cell fraction (not recorded which). CDR3 sequence: CASSQGISGGVTDTQYF. The CDR3 region has the DNA TGTGCCAGCAGCCAAGGGATTAGCGGGGGAGTGACAGATACGCAGTATTTT.